The clone carrying this T cell receptor (beta chain) was observed many times. The antigen is undetermined. Together with a sample-barcoded 5' primer, a J-beta primer mix was included in a second PCR lasting about 6 to 11 cycles. Each CDR3 protein is one row after TCRdb ran MiXCR on the 5' RACE reads. Of roughly 700,000 distinct CDR3 sequences listed, about 30% are singletons. The entry originates in a study of blood T cells in healthy people across ages. Study overall: Capture via template switching afforded approximately one barcoded beta molecule per two T cells.

The study, taken as a whole, reports: Estimates of total diversity, which came from one million sequenced T cells, were considered to be underestimates.

With 0 bases removed from V and 2 bases from J, the gap between germline ends came to 12 bases. From germline, CDR1 is SGHRS and CDR2 YFSETQ. This CDR3 contains 15 residues. The receptor's source is a woman aged 80 or over in good health. This chain joins TRBV5-1 and TRBJ2-7; possible D gene TRBD2, 6 bases. Source material: blood. CDR3 sequence (DNA): TGCGCCAGCAGCTTGGCAAGCGGGCGGCCCTACGAGCAGTACTTC. Its protein product is CASSLASGRPYEQYF.